This T cell receptor beta chain was recovered during a study of early T cells in non-severe SARS-CoV-2 infection. General observations from the study: Missing private and CD4 specificities, VDJdb matching favored anti-spike CD8 responses.

Tagging with unique molecular identifiers was applied to individual cDNA molecules. TCRdb reanalysed the 5' RACE reads using MiXCR and keeps one entry per CDR3 protein. The data hold over 50,000 distinct CDR3 sequences, with about 7.7% observed a single time. The sample holds a few counts of this clonotype. What it binds is unknown. CDR1 and CDR2 (germline): SGHTA, FQGNSA. This CDR3 is built from 13 residues. V gave up 3 bases and J gave up 8 bases, with 13 bases separating them. The chain joins TRBV7-2 to TRBJ1-1; no reliable D call. This sample comprised whole blood, obtained at baseline. The origin of this receptor is an adult who was a healthcare worker with PCR-confirmed SARS-CoV-2 infection or an uninfected control (not recorded which). CDR3 in DNA: TGTGCCAGCAGCTTCAATGGTCTGATCGAAGCTTTCTTT. Protein product: CASSFNGLIEAFF.